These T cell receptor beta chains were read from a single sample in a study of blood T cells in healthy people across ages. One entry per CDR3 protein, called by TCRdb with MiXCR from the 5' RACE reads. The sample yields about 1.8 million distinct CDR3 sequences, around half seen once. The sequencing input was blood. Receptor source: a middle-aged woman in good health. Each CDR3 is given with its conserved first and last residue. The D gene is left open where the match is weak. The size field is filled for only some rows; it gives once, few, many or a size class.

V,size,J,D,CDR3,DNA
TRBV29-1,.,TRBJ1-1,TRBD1,CSVPGGEAFF,TGCAGCGTTCCAGGGGGTGAAGCTTTCTTT
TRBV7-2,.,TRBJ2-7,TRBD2,CASSPERGSYEQYF,TGTGCCAGCAGCCCCGAGCGGGGGAGCTACGAGCAGTACTTC
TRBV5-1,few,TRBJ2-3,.,CASSFYSRNTQYF,TGCGCCAGCAGCTTCTACAGCCGTAATACGCAGTATTTT
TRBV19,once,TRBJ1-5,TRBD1,CASSMLGGGNQPQHF,TGTGCCAGTAGTATGCTAGGGGGCGGCAATCAGCCCCAGCATTTT
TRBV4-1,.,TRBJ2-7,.,CASSQDRSGTTCEQYF,TGCGCCAGCAGCCAAGATCGAAGCGGTACAACCTGCGAGCAGTACTTC
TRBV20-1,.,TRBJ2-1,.,CSARDRFQGSSYNEQFF,TGCAGTGCTAGAGATAGGTTCCAGGGTAGCTCCTACAATGAGCAGTTCTTC
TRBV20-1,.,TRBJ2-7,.,CSARIGLRVGGEQYF,TGCAGTGCTAGAATAGGACTAAGGGTCGGTGGCGAGCAGTACTTC
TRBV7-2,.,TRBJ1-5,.,CASSLSRGPNQPQHF,TGTGCCAGCAGCTTGTCTAGGGGCCCCAATCAGCCCCAGCATTTT
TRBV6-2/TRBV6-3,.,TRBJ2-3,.,CASSLVVGTGTQYF,TGTGCCAGCAGTTTGGTAGTGGGGACGGGTACGCAGTATTTT
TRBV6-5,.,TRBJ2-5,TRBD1,CASSYSHSGTVYNEQYF,TGTGCCAGCAGTTACTCCCACTCCGGGACAGTATACAATGAGCAGTACTTC
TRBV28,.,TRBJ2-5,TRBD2,CATAGTSVPETQYF,TGTGCCACCGCCGGGACTAGCGTCCCAGAGACCCAGTACTTC
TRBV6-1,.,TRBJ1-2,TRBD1,CASSEAGQGSVYGYTF,TGTGCCAGCAGTGAAGCAGGACAGGGGTCCGTCTATGGCTACACCTTC
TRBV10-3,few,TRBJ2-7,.,CAISERGGSYEQYF,TGTGCCATCAGTGAGAGGGGGGGTTCCTACGAGCAGTACTTC
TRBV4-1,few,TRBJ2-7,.,CASSQDKGGYEQYF,TGCGCCAGCAGCCAAGATAAAGGGGGTTACGAGCAGTACTTC
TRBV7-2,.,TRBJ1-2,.,CASSFDWGCGYTF,TGTGCCAGCAGCTTCGATTGGGGCTGTGGCTACACCTTC
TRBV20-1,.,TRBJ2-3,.,CSARVPGASTDTQYF,TGCAGTGCTAGAGTGCCGGGGGCTAGCACAGATACGCAGTATTTT